The rows below give T cell receptor beta chains drawn from one sample of a study of T cell responses to AZD1222 COVID-19 vaccine. The data were produced by immunoSEQ multiplex PCR, yet TCRdb's version contains in-frame clones alone and is incomplete. Of 130,000 or so clones listed, roughly 90% are singletons. The sample here was peripheral blood, taken on day 0 of AZD1222 vaccination. The receptors were gathered from an adult in good health. Each CDR3 is given with its conserved first and last residue. Fields, in order: J gene, clone size, D gene, V gene, CDR3 DNA, CDR3 protein. D genes are given only for firm matches. Size values are once, few and many counts, or a class for expanded clones, and some rows have none.

TRBJ2-3 | few | . | TRBV5-1 | TGCGCCAGCAGCTTGGAAATTGGGAGCGGCACAGATACGCAGTATTTT | CASSLEIGSGTDTQYF
TRBJ2-7 | . | TRBD2 | TRBV2 | TGTGCCAGCAGTGAGCGGGGGGCGATCTACGAGCAGTACTTC | CASSERGAIYEQYF
TRBJ2-2 | . | TRBD2 | TRBV13 | TGTGCCAGCAGCTCCGGGACTAGCGGGGTGTTTTTT | CASSSGTSGVFF
TRBJ1-4 | . | . | TRBV7-9 | TGTGCCAGCAGCATAGTTGCAACTAATGAAAAACTGTTTTTT | CASSIVATNEKLFF
TRBJ2-3 | . | . | TRBV27 | TGTGCCAGCAGTTATGGATTATTTAGCACAGATACGCAGTATTTT | CASSYGLFSTDTQYF
TRBJ1-5 | . | TRBD1 | TRBV27 | TGTGCCAGCACCCAAACGTGGGGACAGGGGGCTCAGCCCCAGCATTTT | CASTQTWGQGAQPQHF
TRBJ2-1 | . | . | TRBV7-6 | TGTGCCAGCAGCTACCGGGACGGCTCCTACAATGAGCAGTTCTTC | CASSYRDGSYNEQFF
TRBJ1-2 | . | . | TRBV29-1 | TGCAGCGTTGAAGAGAAAGTGGTTGGGGGAAACTATGGCTACACCTTC | CSVEEKVVGGNYGYTF
TRBJ2-7 | . | TRBD1 | TRBV18 | TGTGCCAGCTCACGCGAAAGGGACAGGGCCTACGAGCAGTACTTC | CASSRERDRAYEQYF
TRBJ1-3 | . | . | TRBV7-9 | TGTGCCAGCAGCTTATTCAGGTCTAGCTCTGGAAACACCATATATTTT | CASSLFRSSSGNTIYF
TRBJ1-4 | . | . | TRBV7-8 | TGTGCCAGCAGCTTAGCTAGGGCGGATAATGAAAAACTGTTTTTT | CASSLARADNEKLFF
TRBJ2-1 | . | TRBD1 | TRBV5-1 | TGCGCCAGCAGCCTCGACAGGGACAATGAGCAGTTCTTC | CASSLDRDNEQFF
TRBJ2-3 | . | TRBD2 | TRBV2 | TGTGCCAGCAGCCCCGGGACTAGCACGCAGTATTTT | CASSPGTSTQYF
TRBJ2-3 | . | . | TRBV29-1 | TGCAGCACTGGGGCCGGCAGATTCACAGATACGCAGTATTTT | CSTGAGRFTDTQYF
TRBJ1-1 | . | TRBD1 | TRBV7-2 | TGTGCCAGCAGCTTCCGACAGGGATTAGCCTCCACTGAAGCTTTCTTT | CASSFRQGLASTEAFF
TRBJ2-6 | . | . | TRBV30 | TGTGCCTGGAGCCACTTTTCGGCCAACGTCCTGACTTTC | CAWSHFSANVLTF
TRBJ2-7 | . | TRBD1 | TRBV19 | TGTGCCAGTAGTATCGAAGGGGGCAGCTCCTACGAGCAGTACTTC | CASSIEGGSSYEQYF
TRBJ2-1 | . | TRBD2 | TRBV4-3 | TGCGCCAGCAGCCAAGCCCCTAGCGGGAACCTATACAATGAGCAGTTCTTC | CASSQAPSGNLYNEQFF
TRBJ2-7 | . | . | TRBV21-1 | TGTGCCAGCAGCTACCGGGGGGGGGCGGCACACGAGCAGTACTTC | CASSYRGGAAHEQYF
TRBJ2-3 | . | . | TRBV7-9 | TGTGCCAGCAGCTTCTCGGGGGGCCGGACGCAGTATTTT | CASSFSGGRTQYF
TRBJ1-4 | . | TRBD1 | TRBV6-5 | TGTGCCAGCAGACGGACAGGGAGAAACGAAAAACTGTTTTTT | CASRRTGRNEKLFF
TRBJ1-6 | . | TRBD1 | TRBV19 | TGTGCCAGTAGGACAGGGGATTCACCCCTCCACTTT | CASRTGDSPLHF
TRBJ1-1 | . | . | TRBV18 | TGTGCCAGCTCACTTAGAGCGAACACTGAAGCTTTCTTT | CASSLRANTEAFF
TRBJ1-6 | . | TRBD1 | TRBV2 | TGTGCCAGCATCGGGGGGACAGGGTCCTCACCCCTCCACTTT | CASIGGTGSSPLHF